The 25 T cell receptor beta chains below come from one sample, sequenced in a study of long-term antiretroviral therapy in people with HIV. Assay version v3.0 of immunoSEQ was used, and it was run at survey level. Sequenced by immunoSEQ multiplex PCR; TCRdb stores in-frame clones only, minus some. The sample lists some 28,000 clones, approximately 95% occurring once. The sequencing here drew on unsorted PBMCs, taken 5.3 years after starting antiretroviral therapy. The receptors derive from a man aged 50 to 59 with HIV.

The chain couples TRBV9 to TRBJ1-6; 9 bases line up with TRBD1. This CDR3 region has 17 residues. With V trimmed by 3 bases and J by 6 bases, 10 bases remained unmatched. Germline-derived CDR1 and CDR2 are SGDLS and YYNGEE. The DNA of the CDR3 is TGTGCCAGCAGCGGTAGACCACAGGGGGCCGGTAATTCACCCCTCCACTTT. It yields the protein CASSGRPQGAGNSPLHF.

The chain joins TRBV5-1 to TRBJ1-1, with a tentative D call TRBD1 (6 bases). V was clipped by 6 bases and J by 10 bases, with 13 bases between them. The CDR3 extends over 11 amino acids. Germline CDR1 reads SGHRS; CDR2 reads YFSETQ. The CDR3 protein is CASTGDTGAFF. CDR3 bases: TGCGCCAGCACAGGGGATACAGGAGCTTTCTTT.

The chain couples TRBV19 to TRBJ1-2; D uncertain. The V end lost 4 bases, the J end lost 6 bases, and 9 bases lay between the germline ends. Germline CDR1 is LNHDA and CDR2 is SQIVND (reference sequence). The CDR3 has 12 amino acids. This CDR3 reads CASSTTPNGYTF. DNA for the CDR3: TGTGCCAGTAGTACGACCCCGAATGGCTACACCTTC.

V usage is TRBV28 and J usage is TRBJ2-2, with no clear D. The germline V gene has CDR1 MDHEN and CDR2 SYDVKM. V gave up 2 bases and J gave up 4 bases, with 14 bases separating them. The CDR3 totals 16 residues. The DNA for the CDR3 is TGTGCCAGCAGTTTACCCCCCGTTGGTCGCACCGGGGAGCTGTTTTTT. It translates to CASSLPPVGRTGELFF.

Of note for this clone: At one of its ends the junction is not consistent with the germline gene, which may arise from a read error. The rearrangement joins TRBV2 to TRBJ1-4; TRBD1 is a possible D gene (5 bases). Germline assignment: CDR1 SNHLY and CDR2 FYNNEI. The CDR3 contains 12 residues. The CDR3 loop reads CASSERGGERSF. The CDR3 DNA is TGTGCCAGCAGTGAACGGGGCGGGGAGCGGAGTTTT.

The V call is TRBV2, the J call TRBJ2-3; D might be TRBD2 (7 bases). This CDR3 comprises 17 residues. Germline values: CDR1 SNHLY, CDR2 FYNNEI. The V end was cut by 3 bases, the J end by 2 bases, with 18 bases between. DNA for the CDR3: TGTGCCAGCAGTGAGTGGGGGCTAGCGGCAACCACAGATACGCAGTATTTT. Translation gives CASSEWGLAATTDTQYF.

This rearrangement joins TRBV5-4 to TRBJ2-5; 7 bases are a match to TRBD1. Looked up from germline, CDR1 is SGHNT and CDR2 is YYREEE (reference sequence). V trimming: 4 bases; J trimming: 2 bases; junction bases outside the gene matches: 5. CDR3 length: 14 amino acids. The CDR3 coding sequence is TGTGCCAGCAGCCGCAAGACAGGGCAAGAGACCCAGTACTTC. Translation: CASSRKTGQETQYF. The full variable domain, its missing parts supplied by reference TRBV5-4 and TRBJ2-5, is ETGVTQSPTHLIKTRGQQVTLRCSSQSGHNTVSWYQQALGQGPQFIFQYYREEENGRGNFPPRFSGLQFPNYSSELNVNALELDDSALYLCASSRKTGQETQYFGPGTRLLVL.

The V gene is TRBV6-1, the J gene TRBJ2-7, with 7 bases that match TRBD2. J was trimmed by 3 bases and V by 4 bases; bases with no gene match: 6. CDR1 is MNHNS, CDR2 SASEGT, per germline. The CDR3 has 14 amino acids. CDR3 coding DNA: TGTGCCAGCAGTGCCCTAGCGGAATTCTACGAGCAGTACTTC. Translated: CASSALAEFYEQYF.

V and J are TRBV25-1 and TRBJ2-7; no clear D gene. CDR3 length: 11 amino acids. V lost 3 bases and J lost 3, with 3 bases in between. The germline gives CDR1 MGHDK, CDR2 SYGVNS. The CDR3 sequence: CASSEGYEQYF. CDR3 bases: TGTGCCAGCAGTGAGGGCTACGAGCAGTACTTC.

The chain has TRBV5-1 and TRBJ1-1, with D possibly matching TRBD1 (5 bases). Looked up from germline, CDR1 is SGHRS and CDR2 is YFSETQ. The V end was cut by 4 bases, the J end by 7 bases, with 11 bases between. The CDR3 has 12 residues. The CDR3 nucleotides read TGCGCCAGCAGCCTCGACAGAGGTGAAGCTTTCTTT. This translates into CASSLDRGEAFF. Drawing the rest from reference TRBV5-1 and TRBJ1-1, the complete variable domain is KAGVTQTPRYLIKTRGQQVTLSCSPISGHRSVSWYQQTPGQGLQFLFEYFSETQRNKGNFPGRFSGRQFSNSRSEMNVSTLELGDSALYLCASSLDRGEAFFGQGTRLTVV.

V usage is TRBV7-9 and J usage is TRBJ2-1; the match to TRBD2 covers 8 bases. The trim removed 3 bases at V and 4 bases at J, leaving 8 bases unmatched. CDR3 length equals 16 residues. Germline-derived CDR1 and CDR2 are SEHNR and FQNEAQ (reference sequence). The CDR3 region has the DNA TGTGCCAGCAGCTTCTCGGGCGGGGGGATATACAATGAGCAGTTCTTC. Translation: CASSFSGGGIYNEQFF.

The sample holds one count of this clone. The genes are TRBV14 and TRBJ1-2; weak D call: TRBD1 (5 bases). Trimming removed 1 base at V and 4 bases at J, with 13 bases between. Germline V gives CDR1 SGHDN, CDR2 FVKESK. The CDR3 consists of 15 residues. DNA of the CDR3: TGTGCCAGCAGCCAAGGGTCATGGGGCCTCTATGGCTACACCTTC. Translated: CASSQGSWGLYGYTF.

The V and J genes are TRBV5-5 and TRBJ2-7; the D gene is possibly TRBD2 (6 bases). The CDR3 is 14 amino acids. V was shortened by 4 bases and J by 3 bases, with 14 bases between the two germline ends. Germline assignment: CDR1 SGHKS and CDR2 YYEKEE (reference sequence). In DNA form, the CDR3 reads TGTGCCAGCAGCACGGGACCGACTAGCTACGAGCAGTACTTC. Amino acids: CASSTGPTSYEQYF. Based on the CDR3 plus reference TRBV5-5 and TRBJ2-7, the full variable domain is DAGVTQSPTHLIKTRGQQVTLRCSPISGHKSVSWYQQVLGQGPQFIFQYYEKEERGRGNFPDRFSARQFPNYSSELNVNALLLGDSALYLCASSTGPTSYEQYFGPGTRLTVT.

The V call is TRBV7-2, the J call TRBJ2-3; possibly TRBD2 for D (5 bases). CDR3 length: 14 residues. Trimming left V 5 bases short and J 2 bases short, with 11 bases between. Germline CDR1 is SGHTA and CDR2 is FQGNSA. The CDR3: CASSRGGFTDTQYF. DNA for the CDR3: TGTGCCAGCAGCAGAGGAGGCTTCACAGATACGCAGTATTTT.

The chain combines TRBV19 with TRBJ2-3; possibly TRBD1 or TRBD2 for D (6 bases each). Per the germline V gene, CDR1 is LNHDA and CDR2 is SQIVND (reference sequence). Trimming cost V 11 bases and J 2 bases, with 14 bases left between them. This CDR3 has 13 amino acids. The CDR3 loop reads CASGAGHTDTQYF. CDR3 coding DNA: TGTGCCTCAGGGGCGGGGCACACAGATACGCAGTATTTT.

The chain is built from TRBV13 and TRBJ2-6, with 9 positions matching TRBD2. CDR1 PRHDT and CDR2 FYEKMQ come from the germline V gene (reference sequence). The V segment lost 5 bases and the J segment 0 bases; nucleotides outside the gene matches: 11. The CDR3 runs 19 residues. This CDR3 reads CASSSEPQRGDSGANVLTF. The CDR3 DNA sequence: TGTGCCAGCAGCAGTGAACCCCAGCGGGGGGACTCTGGGGCCAACGTCCTGACTTTC.

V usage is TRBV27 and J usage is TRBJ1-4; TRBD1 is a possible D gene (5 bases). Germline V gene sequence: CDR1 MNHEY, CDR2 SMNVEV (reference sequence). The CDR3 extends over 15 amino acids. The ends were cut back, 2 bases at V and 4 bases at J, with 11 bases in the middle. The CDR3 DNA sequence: TGTGCCAGCAGTTTAGTTCAGGGACTTAATGAAAAACTGTTTTTT. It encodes CASSLVQGLNEKLFF. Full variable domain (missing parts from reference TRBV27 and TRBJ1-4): EAQVTQNPRYLITVTGKKLTVTCSQNMNHEYMSWYRQDPGLGLRQIYYSMNVEVTDKGDVPEGYKVSRKEKRNFPLILESPSPNQTSLYFCASSLVQGLNEKLFFGSGTQLSVL.

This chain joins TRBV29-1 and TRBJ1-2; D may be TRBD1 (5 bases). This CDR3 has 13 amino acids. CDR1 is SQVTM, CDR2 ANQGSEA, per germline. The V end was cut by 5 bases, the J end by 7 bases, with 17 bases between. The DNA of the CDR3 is TGCAGCGTTCTCACGCAATTCGGGGCTGGCTACACCTTC. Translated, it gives CSVLTQFGAGYTF.

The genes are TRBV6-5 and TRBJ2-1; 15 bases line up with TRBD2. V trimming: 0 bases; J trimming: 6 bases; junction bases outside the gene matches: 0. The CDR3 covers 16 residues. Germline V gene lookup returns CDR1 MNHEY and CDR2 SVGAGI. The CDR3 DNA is TGTGCCAGCAGTTACTCGGGACTAGCGGGGGGCAATGAGCAGTTCTTC. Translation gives CASSYSGLAGGNEQFF.

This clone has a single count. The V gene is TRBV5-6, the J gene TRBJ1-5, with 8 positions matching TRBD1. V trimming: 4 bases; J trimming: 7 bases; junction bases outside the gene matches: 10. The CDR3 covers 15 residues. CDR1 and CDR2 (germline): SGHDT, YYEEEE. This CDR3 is CASSPGQGSKQPQHF. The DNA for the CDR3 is TGTGCCAGCAGCCCCGGACAGGGTTCAAAGCAGCCCCAGCATTTT.

CDR3 nucleotides: TGTGCCAGCAGCTTGGGACGGGGGCGATACGAGCAGTACTTC. Its protein is CASSLGRGRYEQYF. The V gene is TRBV5-6, the J gene TRBJ2-7; TRBD1 or TRBD2 may be the D gene (6 bases each). Trimming pared 0 bases from V and 4 bases from J, leaving 11 bases between. The CDR3 contains 14 residues. In germline, CDR1 is SGHDT, CDR2 YYEEEE.

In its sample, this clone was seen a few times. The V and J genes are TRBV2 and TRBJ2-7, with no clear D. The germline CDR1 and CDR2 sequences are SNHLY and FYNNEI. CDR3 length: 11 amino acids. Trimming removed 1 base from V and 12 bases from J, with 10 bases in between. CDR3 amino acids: CASSEDVTPYF. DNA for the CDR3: TGTGCCAGCAGTGAAGACGTCACCCCGTACTTC. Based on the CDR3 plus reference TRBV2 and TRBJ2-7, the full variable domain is EPEVTQTPSHQVTQMGQEVILRCVPISNHLYFYWYRQILGQKVEFLVSFYNNEISEKSEIFDDQFSVERPDGSNFTLKIRSTKLEDSAMYFCASSEDVTPYFGPGTRLTVT.

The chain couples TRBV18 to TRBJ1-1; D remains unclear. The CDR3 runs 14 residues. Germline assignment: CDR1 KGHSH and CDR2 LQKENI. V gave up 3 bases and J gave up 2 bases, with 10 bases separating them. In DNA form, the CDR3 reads TGTGCCAGCTCACCGCCGCGAGCTAACACTGAAGCTTTCTTT. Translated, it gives CASSPPRANTEAFF.

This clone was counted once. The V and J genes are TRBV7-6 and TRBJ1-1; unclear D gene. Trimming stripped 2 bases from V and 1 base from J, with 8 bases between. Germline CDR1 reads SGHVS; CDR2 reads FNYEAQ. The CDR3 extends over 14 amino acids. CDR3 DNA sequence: TGTGCCAGCAGCTTACGAGAAGGGAACACTGAAGCTTTCTTT. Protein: CASSLREGNTEAFF.

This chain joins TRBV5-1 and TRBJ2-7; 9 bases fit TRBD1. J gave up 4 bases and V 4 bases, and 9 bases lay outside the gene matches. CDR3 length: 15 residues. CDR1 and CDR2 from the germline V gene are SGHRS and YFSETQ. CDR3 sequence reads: CASSQRMTGGYEQYF. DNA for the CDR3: TGCGCCAGCAGCCAGCGGATGACAGGGGGTTACGAGCAGTACTTC. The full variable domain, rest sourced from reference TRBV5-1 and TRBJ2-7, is KAGVTQTPRYLIKTRGQQVTLSCSPISGHRSVSWYQQTPGQGLQFLFEYFSETQRNKGNFPGRFSGRQFSNSRSEMNVSTLELGDSALYLCASSQRMTGGYEQYFGPGTRLTVT.